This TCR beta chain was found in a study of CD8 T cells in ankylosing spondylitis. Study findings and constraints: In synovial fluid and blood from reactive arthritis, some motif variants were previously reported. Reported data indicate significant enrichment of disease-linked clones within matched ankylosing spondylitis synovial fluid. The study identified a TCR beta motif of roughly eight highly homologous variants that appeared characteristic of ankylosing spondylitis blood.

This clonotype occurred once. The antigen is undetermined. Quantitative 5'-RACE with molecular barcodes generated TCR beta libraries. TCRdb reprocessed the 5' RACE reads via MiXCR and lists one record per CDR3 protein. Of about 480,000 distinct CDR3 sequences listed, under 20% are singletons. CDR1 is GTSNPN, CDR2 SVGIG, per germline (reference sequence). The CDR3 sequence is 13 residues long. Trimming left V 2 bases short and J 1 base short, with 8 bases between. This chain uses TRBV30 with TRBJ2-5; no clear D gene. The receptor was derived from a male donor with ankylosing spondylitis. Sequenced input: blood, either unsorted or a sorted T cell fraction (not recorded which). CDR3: CAWSIGLQETQYF. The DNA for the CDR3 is TGTGCCTGGAGTATCGGTCTCCAAGAGACCCAGTACTTC.